Listed below are T cell receptor beta chains from one sample, sequenced in a study of blood T cell repertoires in COVID-19. The table came from immunoSEQ multiplex PCR; TCRdb's copy has only in-frame clones and leaves some out. The table records about 350,000 clones, roughly 90% of them present only once. The specimen was PBMCs or T cells enriched from blood (not recorded which). These receptors all stem from a woman in her 30s who had recovered from COVID-19. Both conserved end residues are part of each CDR3.

TRBV7-2	CASSGTSGLDTQYF
TRBV18	CAMGEGAYNEQFF
TRBV3-1/TRBV3-2	CASSQDRDYPTYEQYF
TRBV9	CASKGSGEAGYTF
TRBV6-5	CASIRQGGGTEAFF
TRBV29-1	CSVGGRGLVGANVLTF
TRBV14	CASSQGLGQNSPLHF
TRBV5-1	CASSSSGADRETQYF
TRBV6-5	CASSPGFNDEQYF
TRBV13	CASSLLGSSYNEQFF
TRBV2	CASSVWLAGLRDNEQFF
TRBV3-1/TRBV3-2	CASSQPGGSYNEQFF
TRBV9	CASTSTPAGAYTDTQYF
TRBV27	CASSQAVSYEQYF
TRBV6-6	CASSSGTGRHEQYF
TRBV2	CASSGGGGRDTQYF
TRBV6-5	CASSYLAGGHNEQFF
TRBV28	CASSGQGEYEQYF
TRBV18	CASSPVQRPTDTQYF
TRBV7-9	CASSLGAGSDNEQFF
TRBV11-3	CASSQTYNEQFF
TRBV4-2	CASSPGQGRLPNEKLFF
TRBV3-1/TRBV3-2	CASSTHTGVAGELFF
TRBV6-4	CASSRSGTYGYTF
TRBV2	CASTEGPSGSESSYNEQFF
TRBV27	CASSPSWGGNQPQHF
TRBV7-2	CASSSQGAGTEAFF
TRBV7-6	CASSPQGGYNSPLHF
TRBV28	CASSLLYSNQPQHF
TRBV30	CAWSPGGGGMNTEAFF
TRBV7-2	CASSFDARRAGELFF
TRBV2	CASIGWVASGNNEQFF
TRBV5-5	CASRPTGLGNQPQHF